This T cell receptor beta chain came from a study of beta chain features in type 1 diabetes. This clone was observed once. Its specificity is not known. Of the isolated RNA, all was reverse transcribed, and so the sequenced material was expressed TCRB transcripts. The repertoire was sequenced with immunoSEQ multiplex PCR; TCRdb's copy has only in-frame clones and lacks some. The sample shows about 40,000 clones, over 45% of them seen only once. The germline gives CDR1 SGHAT, CDR2 FQNNGV. J lost 8 bases, V lost 4 bases, and 4 bases had no gene match. There are 14 residues in the CDR3. The study's findings and limits: In the patient group, naive, central memory and Treg TCRB repertoires seemed more alike than in the healthy donor group. Fewer junction insertions and more nucleotide deletions appeared in type 1 diabetes patients. The influence of HLA type on TCRB rearrangement stayed undetermined. All four CD4+ subsets from Type 1 diabetes patients carried moderately but significantly shorter TCRB CDR3s.

The clonotype originates from a woman aged 18 to 35 in good health. Sequencing was done on a sample of central memory CD4+ T cells from blood. The chain links TRBV11-2 to TRBJ1-4; TRBD1 aligns across 10 bases. The CDR3 DNA sequence: TGTGCCAGCAGCTCCTCGGGACAGGGGGAAAAACTGTTTTTT. Translated, it gives CASSSSGQGEKLFF.